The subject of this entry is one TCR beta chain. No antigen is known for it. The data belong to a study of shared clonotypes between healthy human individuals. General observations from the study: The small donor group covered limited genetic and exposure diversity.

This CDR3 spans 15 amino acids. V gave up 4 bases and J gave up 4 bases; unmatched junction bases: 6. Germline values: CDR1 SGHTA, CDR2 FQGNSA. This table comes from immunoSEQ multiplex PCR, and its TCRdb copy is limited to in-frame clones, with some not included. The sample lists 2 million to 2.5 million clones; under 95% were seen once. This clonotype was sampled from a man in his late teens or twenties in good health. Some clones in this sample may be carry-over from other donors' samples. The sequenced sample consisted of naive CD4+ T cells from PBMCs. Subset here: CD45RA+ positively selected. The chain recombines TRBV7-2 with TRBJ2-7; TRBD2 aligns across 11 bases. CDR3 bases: TGTGCCAGCAGCTACACTAGCGGGAGCCAATACGAGCAGTACTTC. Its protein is CASSYTSGSQYEQYF. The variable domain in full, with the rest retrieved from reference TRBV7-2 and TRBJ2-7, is GAGVSQSPSNKVTEKGKDVELRCDPISGHTALYWYRQSLGQGLEFLIYFQGNSAPDKSGLPSDRFSAERTGGSVSTLTIQRTQQEDSAVYLCASSYTSGSQYEQYFGPGTRLTVT.